A single sample gave rise to the 9 T cell receptor beta chains below, sequenced in a study of OX40 agonist ivuxolimab in advanced cancers. Produced via immunoSEQ multiplex PCR; TCRdb's table is partial and in-frame only. The repertoire holds about 70,000 clones, with approximately 78% as singletons. The input for sequencing was CD4+ or CD8+ T cells sorted from blood, taken in a trial of the OX40 agonist ivuxolimab. These receptor sequences come from an adult with an advanced solid tumor such as melanoma, head and neck, liver or kidney cancer.

J is TRBJ2-1 and V is TRBV2; a possible D gene is TRBD2 (6 bases). The CDR3 covers 16 residues. Looked up from germline, CDR1 is SNHLY and CDR2 is FYNNEI. The germline V and J ends were trimmed by 4 bases and 4 bases, with 17 bases remaining between them. CDR3 nucleotides: TGTGCCAGCAGTGTGGCGACTAGGAGAGCGTACAATGAGCAGTTCTTC. The encoded protein is CASSVATRRAYNEQFF.

The chain joins TRBV7-2 to TRBJ2-3; possibly TRBD2 for D (6 bases). Trimming left V 3 bases short and J 0 bases short, with 13 bases between. Germline-derived CDR1 and CDR2 are SGHTA and FQGNSA. The length of the CDR3 is 16 residues. The CDR3 spells CASSLASVPSTDTQYF. DNA for the CDR3: TGTGCCAGCAGCTTGGCTAGCGTACCTAGCACAGATACGCAGTATTTT. Looking up the rest from reference TRBV7-2 and TRBJ2-3 gives the full variable domain: GAGVSQSPSNKVTEKGKDVELRCDPISGHTALYWYRQSLGQGLEFLIYFQGNSAPDKSGLPSDRFSAERTGGSVSTLTIQRTQQEDSAVYLCASSLASVPSTDTQYFGPGTRLTVL.

A single count supports this clone. A much larger clone differs from this one at a single base, so this may be a read error. The chain recombines TRBV5-1 with TRBJ2-3; D ambiguous. V was shortened by 2 bases and J by 1 base, with 5 bases between the two germline ends. The CDR3 has 13 residues. Germline V gives CDR1 SGHRS, CDR2 YFSETQ. The CDR3 region is CASSFQGTDTQYF. In DNA, the CDR3 is TGCGCCAGCAGCTTCCAGGGCACAGATACGCAGTATTTT.

The chain carries TRBV7-2 and TRBJ2-3; a possible D gene is TRBD2 (6 bases). Trimming shortened V by 3 bases and J by 0 bases, and 16 bases separated the two germline ends. The CDR3 extends over 17 amino acids. Germline V CDR1 and CDR2: SGHTA, FQGNSA. In DNA form, the CDR3 reads TGTGCCAGCAGCTTTTATGGAGCGGGCACTAGCACAGATACGCAGTATTTT. Protein: CASSFYGAGTSTDTQYF.

This clone has a single count. The chain uses TRBV2 and TRBJ1-4; D not resolved. CDR3 size: 14 residues. The germline CDR1 and CDR2 sequences are SNHLY and FYNNEI. V was trimmed by 7 bases and J by 8 bases, leaving 17 bases between them. The CDR3, as DNA: TGTGCCAGCATACTCAGTCCCCGTGGGGAAAAACTGTTTTTT. Translation: CASILSPRGEKLFF.

The rearrangement joins TRBV10-3 to TRBJ2-5, with D hard to call. There are 17 residues in the CDR3. Germline CDR1 and CDR2: ENHRY and SYGVKD. V was pared by 2 bases and J by 4 bases, with 20 bases between. CDR3 amino acids: CAISEAEITDTRETQYF. Here the CDR3 DNA reads TGTGCCATCAGTGAGGCAGAAATTACAGACACCCGAGAGACCCAGTACTTC.

Here the CDR3 DNA reads TGTGCCAGCAGCCAATTAAGTTCCGAGCAGTACGTC. The encoded protein is CASSQLSSEQYV. The chain couples TRBV6-5 to TRBJ2-7, with D uncertain. Germline assignment: CDR1 MNHEY and CDR2 SVGAGI. Between the trimmed V and J ends, which lost 6 bases and 6 bases, there was a span of 12 bases. The CDR3 is 12 amino acids.

The chain has TRBV12-5 and TRBJ2-6; D possibly matches TRBD1 or TRBD2 (5 bases each). Per the germline V gene, CDR1 is LGHNT and CDR2 is FRNRAP. The CDR3 is made up of 16 amino acids. V shed 6 bases and J shed 2 bases, with 14 bases lying between them. CDR3 coding DNA: TGTGCTAGTGGCTTGATTCTGGGGGCTGGGGCCAACGTCCTGACTTTC. Its translation: CASGLILGAGANVLTF.

The chain links TRBV25-1 to TRBJ1-4; no clear D. The germline V gene has CDR1 MGHDK and CDR2 SYGVNS. V shed 1 base and J shed 8 bases, with 17 bases lying between them. The CDR3 is 16 residues long. For the CDR3, the DNA is TGTGCCAGCAGTGAATTTTCGAAGAAGGGTGGAGAAAAACTGTTTTTT. Its protein is CASSEFSKKGGEKLFF.